Shown below are 13 T cell receptor beta chains from a single sample sequenced in a study of T-cell reconstitution after alpha-beta-depleted transplantation in children. Molecular barcoding with unique molecular identifiers was used for the TCRbeta library. TCRdb fed the PCR reads into MiXCR, producing one record per CDR3 protein. In the table there are roughly 610,000 distinct CDR3 sequences, roughly a tenth of which are singletons. Sequenced here: PBMCs from the stem cell graft donor, sampled from the stem cell graft. The receptor set was obtained from a human donor who donated a stem cell graft to a child with acute myeloid leukemia.

This clonotype occurred many times. This chain joins TRBV29-1 and TRBJ2-1; 10 bases are shared with TRBD2. V lost 6 bases, J lost 8 bases, and 10 bases stayed unmatched. The CDR3 is made up of 14 amino acids. Germline CDR1 and CDR2: SQVTM and ANQGSEA. The CDR3 sequence is CSVPPAGGVHEQFF. Written as DNA, the CDR3 is TGCAGCGTCCCCCCAGCGGGAGGGGTGCATGAGCAGTTCTTC.

This clonotype was recorded a few times. The CDR3, as DNA: TGCGCCAGCAGCTCGGGACAGGGGGCCGATATCGGTTCACCCCTCCACTTT. Amino acids: CASSSGQGADIGSPLHF. The V call is TRBV5-1, the J call TRBJ1-6; 12 nucleotides align to TRBD1. CDR1 is SGHRS, CDR2 YFSETQ, per germline. The CDR3 loop spans 17 amino acids. The ends lost 3 bases at V and 9 bases at J; junction bases unmatched: 10. Combining the CDR3 with reference TRBV5-1 and TRBJ1-6 gives the whole variable domain KAGVTQTPRYLIKTRGQQVTLSCSPISGHRSVSWYQQTPGQGLQFLFEYFSETQRNKGNFPGRFSGRQFSNSRSEMNVSTLELGDSALYLCASSSGQGADIGSPLHFGNGTRLTVT.

This clonotype was detected a few times. The chain joins TRBV6-5 to TRBJ2-7, with 7 bases matching TRBD2. The J segment lost 0 bases and the V segment lost 0 bases, leaving 5 bases of the junction unmatched. Germline V CDR1 and CDR2: MNHEY, SVGAGI. The CDR3 contains 16 residues. CDR3 sequence: CASSYSSGWGSYEQYF. The DNA of the CDR3 is TGTGCCAGCAGTTACTCTAGCGGGTGGGGCTCCTACGAGCAGTACTTC.

This clonotype has ten or more counts. The genes are TRBV29-1 and TRBJ2-7, with 8 bases lining up with TRBD1. The J segment lost 4 bases and the V segment lost 7 bases, leaving 3 bases of the junction unmatched. CDR1 is SQVTM, CDR2 ANQGSEA, per germline. The CDR3 spans 11 residues. CDR3 sequence reads: CSGQGNYEQYF. In DNA, the CDR3 is TGCAGCGGACAGGGGAATTACGAGCAGTACTTC.

This chain links TRBV12-5 with TRBJ1-1; 7 bases align to TRBD1. Looked up from germline, CDR1 is LGHNT and CDR2 is FRNRAP. V lost 4 bases and J lost 2; bases outside the gene matches: 1. The CDR3 is 13 amino acids. This chain's CDR3 is CASGWTGNTEAFF. The CDR3 coding sequence is TGTGCTAGTGGTTGGACAGGAAACACTGAAGCTTTCTTT.

This clonotype was found many times. The chain joins TRBV3-1 to TRBJ1-6, with D uncertain. The CDR3 is made up of 13 amino acids. CDR1 and CDR2 from the germline V gene are LGHDT and YNNKEL (reference sequence). Trimming took off 5 bases at V and 7 bases at J, with 9 bases between the two ends. CDR3: CASSGLDNSPLHF. CDR3 sequence (DNA): TGTGCCAGCAGCGGACTGGACAATTCACCCCTCCACTTT.

The rearrangement joins TRBV4-3 to TRBJ1-5; unclear D gene. Germline V CDR1 and CDR2: LGHNA, YSLEER. The CDR3 loop spans 15 amino acids. V dropped 4 bases and J dropped 7 bases, with 17 bases sitting between them. The CDR3 nucleotides are TGCGCCAGCAGCCCCGAGAACAATGCACGCCAGCCCCAGCATTTT. Protein sequence: CASSPENNARQPQHF.

CDR3 sequence (DNA): TGTGCCTGGAGTGTGGGGACAGGGGGCTACGAGCAGTACTTC. Translated: CAWSVGTGGYEQYF. This rearrangement joins TRBV30 to TRBJ2-7; TRBD1 aligns across 11 bases. Trimming cost V 0 bases and J 3 bases; bases outside gene matches: 1. This CDR3 comprises 14 residues. Germline V gene data show CDR1 as GTSNPN and CDR2 as SVGIG (reference sequence).

The chain combines TRBV28 with TRBJ2-1; TRBD1 is a possible D gene (6 bases). The CDR3 sequence is 14 residues long. V was pared by 6 bases and J by 2 bases, with 11 bases between. CDR1 is MDHEN and CDR2 is SYDVKM in the germline V gene. The CDR3 spells CASRGGAPYNEQFF. In DNA, the CDR3 is TGTGCCAGCAGAGGGGGTGCCCCCTACAATGAGCAGTTCTTC.

This clonotype appeared a few times. The chain recombines TRBV19 with TRBJ2-2, with 7 positions matching TRBD1. This CDR3 is 15 amino acids long. Unmatched junction bases numbered 2, after V lost 4 bases and J lost 0 bases. Germline assignment: CDR1 LNHDA and CDR2 SQIVND (reference sequence). This CDR3 is CASSKGGPNTGELFF. The CDR3 coding sequence is TGTGCCAGTAGTAAAGGGGGCCCGAACACCGGGGAGCTGTTTTTT.

This clonotype was seen repeatedly, ten times or more. The rearrangement joins TRBV28 to TRBJ2-4; no clear D gene. CDR1 is MDHEN, CDR2 SYDVKM, per germline. CDR3 length equals 13 residues. Trimming took off 2 bases at V and 6 bases at J, with 8 bases between the two ends. CDR3 bases: TGTGCCAGCAGTTTAGCGGCGTCAAACATTCAGTACTTC. The encoded protein is CASSLAASNIQYF.

There are a few counts of this clonotype. The chain joins TRBV29-1 to TRBJ2-4, with 7 nucleotides matching TRBD1. There are 13 residues in the CDR3. Germline trimming cut 8 bases from V and 3 bases from J; bases unmatched to any gene: 7. Germline-derived CDR1 and CDR2 are SQVTM and ANQGSEA. The CDR3: CSYEGAIKNIQYF. The CDR3 nucleotides read TGCAGCTACGAGGGGGCCATCAAAAACATTCAGTACTTC.

The V call is TRBV14, the J call TRBJ2-7; TRBD2 matches at 7 bases. Germline CDR1 reads SGHDN; CDR2 reads FVKESK. This CDR3 has 13 amino acids. V lost 8 bases to trimming and J lost 4 bases; unmatched junction nucleotides: 8. CDR3 sequence reads: CASRSGGAYEQYF. CDR3 sequence (DNA): TGTGCCAGCCGCTCGGGGGGAGCTTACGAGCAGTACTTC.